The 28 T cell receptor beta chains presented below share a single source sample, sequenced in a study of blood T cell repertoires in COVID-19. Some clones are missing from TCRdb's copy, which holds only in-frame ones; the method was immunoSEQ multiplex PCR. The table has 75,000 to 90,000 clones, approximately 80% seen once. Sequencing was performed on peripheral blood. The receptors here all came from a man older than 75 with active or convalescent COVID-19.

The CDR3 loop reads CASSFSPTTEAFF. CDR3 in DNA: TGCGCCAGCAGCTTTTCCCCTACCACTGAAGCTTTCTTT. This chain connects TRBV5-1 to TRBJ1-1, with unresolved D. The germline V gene encodes CDR1 SGHRS and CDR2 YFSETQ. The CDR3 is 13 amino acids. The V end lost 2 bases, the J end lost 4 bases, and 9 bases lay between the germline ends.

The J gene is TRBJ2-7, the V gene TRBV5-3; 7 bases line up with TRBD2. TRBV5-3 is placed among ORFs of uncertain function. V gave up 10 bases and J gave up 2 bases; unmatched junction bases: 3. This CDR3 comprises 11 residues. CDR3 sequence: CAGGDTYEQYV. As DNA, the CDR3 is TGTGCCGGGGGGGATACCTACGAGCAGTACGTC.

The chain employs TRBV5-1 and TRBJ2-2, with TRBD2 matching over 12 bases. J gave up 3 bases and V 4 bases, and 10 bases lay outside the gene matches. Germline assignment: CDR1 SGHRS and CDR2 YFSETQ. The CDR3 has 18 amino acids. CDR3: CASSPPGLAGGHTGELFF. The CDR3 bases are TGCGCCAGCAGCCCTCCGGGACTAGCGGGCGGGCACACCGGGGAGCTGTTTTTT. Looking up the rest from reference TRBV5-1 and TRBJ2-2 gives the full variable domain: KAGVTQTPRYLIKTRGQQVTLSCSPISGHRSVSWYQQTPGQGLQFLFEYFSETQRNKGNFPGRFSGRQFSNSRSEMNVSTLELGDSALYLCASSPPGLAGGHTGELFFGEGSRLTVL.

The chain has TRBV25-1 and TRBJ1-4; 7 nucleotides line up with TRBD1. CDR3 size: 15 residues. The V segment lost 3 bases and the J segment 4 bases; nucleotides outside the gene matches: 5. Germline values: CDR1 MGHDK, CDR2 SYGVNS. The CDR3 bases are TGTGCCAGCAGTGACTACCACAGGGGTAATGAAAAACTGTTTTTT. As protein: CASSDYHRGNEKLFF. The complete variable domain, with remaining parts taken from reference TRBV25-1 and TRBJ1-4, reads EADIYQTPRYLVIGTGKKITLECSQTMGHDKMYWYQQDPGMELHLIHYSYGVNSTEKGDLSSESTVSRIRTEHFPLTLESARPSHTSQYLCASSDYHRGNEKLFFGSGTQLSVL.

The rearrangement links TRBV7-3 to TRBJ2-5, with D maybe TRBD1 (5 bases). V shed 5 bases and J shed 2 bases, with 9 bases lying between them. The V gene's germline CDR1 is SGHTA and CDR2 FQGTGA. This CDR3 contains 13 residues. CDR3 DNA sequence: TGTGCCAGCAGCACAGGCCCTCAAGAGACCCAGTACTTC. This codes for CASSTGPQETQYF.

V is TRBV25-1 and J is TRBJ1-4; maybe TRBD1 (6 bases). From germline, CDR1 is MGHDK and CDR2 SYGVNS. The CDR3 length is 15 residues. V gave up 1 base and J gave up 8 bases, with 14 bases separating them. The CDR3 bases are TGTGCCAGCAGTGAATGGGGAGGGGGTCACGAAAAACTGTTTTTT. Amino acid sequence: CASSEWGGGHEKLFF.

CDR3: CASSFRGTNYGYTF. The CDR3 bases are TGTGCCAGCAGCTTCCGGGGTACTAACTATGGCTACACCTTC. This chain joins TRBV6-5 and TRBJ1-2; no firm D call. Germline CDR1 and CDR2: MNHEY and SVGAGI. Trimming cost V 6 bases and J 0 bases, with 11 bases left between them. The CDR3 is 14 residues long.

The J gene is TRBJ2-1, the V gene TRBV11-3; 8 nucleotides agree with TRBD2. The trim removed 1 base at V and 4 bases at J, leaving 6 bases unmatched. This CDR3 region has 16 residues. Germline values: CDR1 SGHNT, CDR2 YENEEA. CDR3 residues: CASSLAGGGRYNEQFF. The CDR3, as DNA: TGTGCCAGCAGCTTAGCGGGGGGGGGCCGGTACAATGAGCAGTTCTTC.

The rearrangement links TRBV18 to TRBJ1-4, with 8 bases matching TRBD1. The CDR3 runs to 15 residues. Germline V gene sequence: CDR1 KGHSH, CDR2 LQKENI. V shed 1 base and J 4 bases; nucleotides not matched to a gene: 2. The DNA of the CDR3 is TGTGCCAGCTCACCACAGACAGGGGATAATGAAAAACTGTTTTTT. Amino acids: CASSPQTGDNEKLFF.

This sequence joins TRBV18 and TRBJ1-3, with 8 bases lining up with TRBD1. Unmatched junction bases numbered 7, after V lost 3 bases and J lost 0 bases. CDR1 KGHSH and CDR2 LQKENI come from the germline V gene. This CDR3 is built from 17 residues. In DNA, the CDR3 is TGTGCCAGCTCACCCGGCCGGGACAGGAGCTCTGGAAACACCATATATTTT. Encoded protein: CASSPGRDRSSGNTIYF. The full variable domain, with the rest looked up from reference TRBV18 and TRBJ1-3, is NAGVMQNPRHLVRRRGQEARLRCSPMKGHSHVYWYRQLPEEGLKFMVYLQKENIIDESGMPKERFSAEFPKEGPSILRIQQVVRGDSAAYFCASSPGRDRSSGNTIYFGEGSWLTVV.

This clone was seen once. V gene TRBV13 combines with J gene TRBJ1-2; no reliable D call. Germline CDR1 PRHDT, CDR2 FYEKMQ (reference sequence). The V and J ends lost 4 bases and 2 bases respectively, with 17 bases between them. The CDR3 runs to 16 residues. CDR3 in DNA: TGTGCCAGCAGCTCATTTCCCCGGGGATCCAACTATGGCTACACCTTC. Amino acids: CASSSFPRGSNYGYTF. Drawing the rest from reference TRBV13 and TRBJ1-2, the complete variable domain is AAGVIQSPRHLIKEKRETATLKCYPIPRHDTVYWYQQGPGQDPQFLISFYEKMQSDKGSIPDRFSAQQFSDYHSELNMSSLELGDSALYFCASSSFPRGSNYGYTFGSGTRLTVV.

This clone appeared once. The genes are TRBV2 and TRBJ1-1, with TRBD1 as a possible D gene (5 bases). V was pared by 3 bases and J by 0 bases, with 17 bases between. CDR3 length equals 17 residues. Germline V gives CDR1 SNHLY, CDR2 FYNNEI. The CDR3 DNA is TGTGCCAGCAGTGACGGAGTGACAGCCAACATGAACACTGAAGCTTTCTTT. It yields the protein CASSDGVTANMNTEAFF. Looking up the rest from reference TRBV2 and TRBJ1-1 gives the full variable domain: EPEVTQTPSHQVTQMGQEVILRCVPISNHLYFYWYRQILGQKVEFLVSFYNNEISEKSEIFDDQFSVERPDGSNFTLKIRSTKLEDSAMYFCASSDGVTANMNTEAFFGQGTRLTVV.

The chain combines TRBV7-3 with TRBJ1-6; D is undetermined. The germline CDR1 and CDR2 sequences are SGHTA and FQGTGA. V shed 5 bases and J shed 6 bases, with 11 bases lying between them. The CDR3 covers 14 residues. This chain's CDR3 is CASSPNHINSPLHF. As DNA, the CDR3 is TGTGCCAGCAGCCCCAACCACATTAATTCACCCCTCCACTTT.

The chain couples TRBV7-2 to TRBJ2-1; 8 nucleotides agree with TRBD2. The V and J ends lost 5 bases and 7 bases, in that order; junction bases with no gene match: 16. Germline V gene data show CDR1 as SGHTA and CDR2 as FQGNSA. The CDR3 length is 17 residues. CDR3 region: CASSHYPGLGGINEQFF. The CDR3 DNA sequence: TGTGCCAGCAGCCACTATCCGGGACTAGGTGGTATAAATGAGCAGTTCTTC.

This clone has ten or more counts. The chain couples TRBV5-1 to TRBJ2-1; D is possibly TRBD1 (7 bases). The CDR3 has 15 amino acids. Germline CDR1 SGHRS, CDR2 YFSETQ. Trimming stripped 5 bases from V and 8 bases from J, with 20 bases between. CDR3 coding DNA: TGCGCCAGCAGGTGGGCGGGACAGCAAAACGATGAGCAGTTCTTC. This encodes CASRWAGQQNDEQFF.

This chain links TRBV5-1 with TRBJ2-2; 10 nucleotides align to TRBD1. Looked up from germline, CDR1 is SGHRS and CDR2 is YFSETQ. Unmatched junction bases numbered 4, after V lost 5 bases and J lost 6 bases. The CDR3 spans 14 residues. This chain's CDR3 is CASRRDRGSGELFF. The CDR3 nucleotides are TGCGCCAGCAGGCGGGACAGGGGTTCCGGGGAGCTGTTTTTT.

The V and J genes are TRBV10-2 and TRBJ2-1; TRBD1 matches at 9 bases. J gave up 2 bases and V 3 bases, and 5 bases lay outside the gene matches. The CDR3 extends over 16 amino acids. The V gene's germline CDR1 is WSHSY and CDR2 SAAADI. CDR3 bases: TGCGCCAGCAGTGAACAAGACAGGGGGGCCTACAATGAGCAGTTCTTC. It specifies CASSEQDRGAYNEQFF.

The chain couples TRBV2 to TRBJ1-1, with 10 bases lining up with TRBD1. J lost 5 bases, V lost 6 bases, and 9 bases had no gene match. There are 15 residues in the CDR3. Germline V CDR1 and CDR2: SNHLY, FYNNEI. This CDR3 reads CASRPDRGLRTEAFF. The CDR3, as DNA: TGTGCCAGCAGACCGGACAGGGGGTTGAGGACTGAAGCTTTCTTT.

The V gene is TRBV9, the J gene TRBJ1-3; D is unclear. Germline V lookup: CDR1 SGDLS, CDR2 YYNGEE. V dropped 0 bases and J dropped 0 bases, with 10 bases sitting between them. The CDR3 covers 16 residues. CDR3: CASSVAPKYSGNTIYF. The CDR3 region has the DNA TGTGCCAGCAGCGTAGCACCTAAGTACTCTGGAAACACCATATATTTT.

The V gene is TRBV4-1, the J gene TRBJ2-7; D is ambiguous. Germline-derived CDR1 and CDR2 are MGHRA and YSYEKL. This CDR3 has 15 residues. V lost 1 base, J lost 9 bases, and 19 bases lay in between. CDR3 region: CASSQGWQALERQYV. CDR3 bases: TGCGCCAGCAGCCAAGGTTGGCAGGCCTTAGAGAGGCAGTACGTC.

The rearrangement links TRBV7-8 to TRBJ2-3; 11 bases line up with TRBD2. Germline V gene lookup returns CDR1 SGHVS and CDR2 FQNEAQ. After removal of 1 base from V and 2 bases from J, the junction contained 2 bases not matched to a gene. This CDR3 is built from 16 residues. CDR3 sequence reads: CASSLETSGITDTQYF. DNA of the CDR3: TGTGCCAGCAGCTTAGAGACTAGCGGGATCACAGATACGCAGTATTTT.

This clone appeared a few times. This chain uses TRBV28 with TRBJ2-1; the D gene is possibly TRBD1 (5 bases). V was clipped by 5 bases and J by 8 bases, with 10 bases between them. The CDR3 consists of 12 residues. Looked up from germline, CDR1 is MDHEN and CDR2 is SYDVKM. DNA for the CDR3: TGTGCCAGCAGTGAAGGGGTGCATGAGCAGTTCTTC. It is translated as CASSEGVHEQFF.

This sequence joins TRBV7-2 and TRBJ2-3; 11 nucleotides align to TRBD2. Germline loops: CDR1 SGHTA, CDR2 FQGNSA. Trimming cost V 0 bases and J 8 bases; bases outside gene matches: 4. CDR3 length equals 15 residues. This chain's CDR3 is CASSLASGGASTQYF. Written as DNA, the CDR3 is TGTGCCAGCAGCTTAGCTAGCGGGGGGGCTAGTACGCAGTATTTT. The whole variable domain, filled in from reference TRBV7-2 and TRBJ2-3, reads GAGVSQSPSNKVTEKGKDVELRCDPISGHTALYWYRQSLGQGLEFLIYFQGNSAPDKSGLPSDRFSAERTGGSVSTLTIQRTQQEDSAVYLCASSLASGGASTQYFGPGTRLTVL.

The chain recombines TRBV10-1 with TRBJ2-3, with a tentative D call TRBD1 (6 bases). The CDR3 has 13 residues. In germline, CDR1 is WNHNN, CDR2 SYGVQD (reference sequence). The V and J ends lost 2 bases and 6 bases respectively, with 9 bases between them. The CDR3 DNA reads as TGCGCCAGCAGTGAGGACAGGTGGGATACGCAGTATTTT. It is translated as CASSEDRWDTQYF.

This clone showed up just once. This chain joins TRBV5-1 and TRBJ1-6; 8 nucleotides agree with TRBD1. After removal of 0 bases from V and 8 bases from J, the junction contained 4 bases not matched to a gene. CDR3 length: 15 amino acids. Germline lookup yields CDR1 SGHRS and CDR2 YFSETQ. The CDR3 here is CASSLGQGMHSPLHF. The CDR3 nucleotides read TGCGCCAGCAGCTTGGGACAGGGGATGCATTCACCCCTCCACTTT.

This sequence joins TRBV2 and TRBJ1-2; D ambiguous. This CDR3 is 12 amino acids long. The germline gives CDR1 SNHLY, CDR2 FYNNEI. The V gene lost 6 bases and the J gene lost 4 bases, with 9 bases spanning the gap. CDR3 in DNA: TGTGCCAGCAGCGGGTCAACCTATGGCTACACCTTC. Translating gives CASSGSTYGYTF.

The CDR3 DNA follows: TGTGCCAGCAGTTACGGCCAGGGTCCCTACGAGCAGTACGTC. Its protein is CASSYGQGPYEQYV. This sequence joins TRBV6-5 and TRBJ2-7, with a weak D call TRBD1 (5 bases). Germline CDR1 is MNHEY and CDR2 is SVGAGI. The CDR3 length is 14 residues. Trimming took off 2 bases at V and 2 bases at J, with 10 bases between the two ends.

In its sample, this clone was seen a few times. This sequence joins TRBV28 and TRBJ1-5; 9 bases are shared with TRBD1. CDR3 size: 15 residues. J gave up 3 bases and V 3 bases, and 3 bases lay outside the gene matches. Germline CDR1 MDHEN, CDR2 SYDVKM. The CDR3 bases are TGTGCCAGCAGTTTGGGGACAGGGAACAATCAGCCCCAGCATTTT. It specifies CASSLGTGNNQPQHF.